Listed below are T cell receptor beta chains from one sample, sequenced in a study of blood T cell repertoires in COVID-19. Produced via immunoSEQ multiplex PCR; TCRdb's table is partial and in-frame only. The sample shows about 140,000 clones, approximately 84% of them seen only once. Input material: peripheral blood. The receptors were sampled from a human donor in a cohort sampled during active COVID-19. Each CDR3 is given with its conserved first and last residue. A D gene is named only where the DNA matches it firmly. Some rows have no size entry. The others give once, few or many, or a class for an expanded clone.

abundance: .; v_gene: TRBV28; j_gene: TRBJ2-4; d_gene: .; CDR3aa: CASSYGNLAKNIQYF
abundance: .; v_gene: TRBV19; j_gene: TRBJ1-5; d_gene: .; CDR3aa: CASRSGNQPQHF
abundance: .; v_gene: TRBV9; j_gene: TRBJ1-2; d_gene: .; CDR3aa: CASSALERERGYTF
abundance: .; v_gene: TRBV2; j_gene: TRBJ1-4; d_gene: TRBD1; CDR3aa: CASTKDRGLANEKLFF
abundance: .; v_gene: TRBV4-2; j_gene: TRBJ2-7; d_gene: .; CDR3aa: CASSQDNGVTYEQYF
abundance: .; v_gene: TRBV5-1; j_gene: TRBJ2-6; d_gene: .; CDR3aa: CASSLQAGAVPGANVLTF
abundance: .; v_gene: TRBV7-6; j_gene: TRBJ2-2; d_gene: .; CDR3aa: CASSLPTGMNTGELFF
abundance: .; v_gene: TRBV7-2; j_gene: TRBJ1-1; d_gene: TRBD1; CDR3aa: CASSSRDSIEAFF
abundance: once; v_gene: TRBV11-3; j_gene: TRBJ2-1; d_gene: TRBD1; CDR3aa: CASSFSPGQGYNEQFF
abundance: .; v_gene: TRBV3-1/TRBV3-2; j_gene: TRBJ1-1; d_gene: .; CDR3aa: CASSRKDRNTEAFF
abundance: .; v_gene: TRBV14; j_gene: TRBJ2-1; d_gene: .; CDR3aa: CASSQGDIGYNEQFF
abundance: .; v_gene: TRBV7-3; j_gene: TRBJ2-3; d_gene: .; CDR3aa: CASSFGTFTDTQYF
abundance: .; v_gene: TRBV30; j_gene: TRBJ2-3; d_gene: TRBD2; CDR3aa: CASPSGSIADTQYF
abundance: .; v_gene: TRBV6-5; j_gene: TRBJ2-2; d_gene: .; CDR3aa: CASRRDRPNTGELFF
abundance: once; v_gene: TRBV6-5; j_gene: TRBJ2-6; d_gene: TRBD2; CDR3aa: CASRAGGTGANVLTF
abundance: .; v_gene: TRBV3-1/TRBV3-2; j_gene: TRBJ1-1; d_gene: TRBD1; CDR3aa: CASTDRVRTEAFF
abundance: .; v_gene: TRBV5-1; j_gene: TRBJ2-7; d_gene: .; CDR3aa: CASSLEGGPLYEQYF
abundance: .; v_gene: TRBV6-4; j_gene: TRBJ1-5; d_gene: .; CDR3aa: CASSVGGGSQPQHF
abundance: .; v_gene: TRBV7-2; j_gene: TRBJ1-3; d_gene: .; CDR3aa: CASSTRGPGGNTIYF
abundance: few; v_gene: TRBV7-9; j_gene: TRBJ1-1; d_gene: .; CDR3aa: CASRPFSGRLNTEAFF
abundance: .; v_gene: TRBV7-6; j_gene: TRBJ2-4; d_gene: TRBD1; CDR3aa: CASPRGQGNHLAKNIQYF
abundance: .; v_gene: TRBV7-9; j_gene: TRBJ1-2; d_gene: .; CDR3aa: CASSLAPWEGSYGYTF
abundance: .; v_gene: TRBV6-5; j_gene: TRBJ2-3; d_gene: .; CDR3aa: CASSYSGGGMADTQYF
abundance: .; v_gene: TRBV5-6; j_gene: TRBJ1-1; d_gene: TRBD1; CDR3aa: CASSGTGGITEAFF
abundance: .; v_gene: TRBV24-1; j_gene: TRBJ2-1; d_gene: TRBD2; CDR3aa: CATSGSSGRAPYNEQFF
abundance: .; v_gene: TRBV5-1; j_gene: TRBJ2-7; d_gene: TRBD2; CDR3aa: CASSLGGGGTEQYF
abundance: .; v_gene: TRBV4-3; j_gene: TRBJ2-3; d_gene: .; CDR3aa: CASSQFRRGSTDTQYF
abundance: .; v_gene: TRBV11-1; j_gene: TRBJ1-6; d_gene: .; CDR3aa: CASSLIAGSPLHF
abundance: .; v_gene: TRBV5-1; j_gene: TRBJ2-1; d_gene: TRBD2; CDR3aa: CASSLVGLADNEQFF
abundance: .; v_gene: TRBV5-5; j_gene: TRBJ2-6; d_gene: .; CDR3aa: CASSLSLNSGANVLTF
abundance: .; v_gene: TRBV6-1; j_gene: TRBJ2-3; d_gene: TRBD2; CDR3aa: CASSEAPRGSTDTQYF
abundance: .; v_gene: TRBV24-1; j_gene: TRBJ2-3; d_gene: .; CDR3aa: CATSDSGTSTTDTQYF
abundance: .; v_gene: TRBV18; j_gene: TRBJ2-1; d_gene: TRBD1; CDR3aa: CASSRNAGGYEQFF
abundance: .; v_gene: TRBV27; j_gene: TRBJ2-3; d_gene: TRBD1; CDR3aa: CASSPLRDRRTDTQYF
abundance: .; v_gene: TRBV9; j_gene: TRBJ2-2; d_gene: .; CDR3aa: CASSVGGLNTGELFF
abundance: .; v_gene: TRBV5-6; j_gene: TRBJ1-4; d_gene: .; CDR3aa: CASSLTPRDNEKLFF
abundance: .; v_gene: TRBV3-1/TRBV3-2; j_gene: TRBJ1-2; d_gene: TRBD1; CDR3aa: CASSRSDRENGYTF
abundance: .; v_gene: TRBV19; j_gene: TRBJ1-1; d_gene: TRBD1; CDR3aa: CASSTTGDWRAEAFF
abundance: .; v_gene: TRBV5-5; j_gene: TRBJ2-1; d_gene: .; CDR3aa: CASSLILAANEQFF
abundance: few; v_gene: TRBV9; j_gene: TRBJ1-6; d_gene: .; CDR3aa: CASSPAPGEAPLHF
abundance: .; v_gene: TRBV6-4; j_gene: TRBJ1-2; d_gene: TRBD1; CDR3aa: CASSPTGSGYGYTF
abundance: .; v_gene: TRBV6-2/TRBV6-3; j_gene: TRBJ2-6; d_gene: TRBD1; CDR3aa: CASSYRTGTGANVLTF
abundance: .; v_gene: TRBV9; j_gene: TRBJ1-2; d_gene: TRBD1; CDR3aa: CASSARDRVHGYTF
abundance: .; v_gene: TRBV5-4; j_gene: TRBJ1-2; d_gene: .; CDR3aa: CASSRGHYGYTF
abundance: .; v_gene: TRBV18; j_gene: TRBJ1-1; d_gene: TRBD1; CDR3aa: CASSPGLSGGFTEAFF
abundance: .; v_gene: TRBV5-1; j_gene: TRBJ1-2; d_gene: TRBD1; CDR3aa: CASSPGQTGGYGYTF
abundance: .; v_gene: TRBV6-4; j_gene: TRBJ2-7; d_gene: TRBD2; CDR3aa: CASRGPGLAYEQYF
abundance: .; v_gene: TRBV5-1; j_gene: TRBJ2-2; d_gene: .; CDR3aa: CASSLVDTGELFF
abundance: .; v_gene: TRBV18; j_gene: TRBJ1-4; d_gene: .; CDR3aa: CASSPGWEKLFF
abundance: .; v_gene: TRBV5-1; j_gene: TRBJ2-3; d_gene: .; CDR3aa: CASSFSDYTDTQYF
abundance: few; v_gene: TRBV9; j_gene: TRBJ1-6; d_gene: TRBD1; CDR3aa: CASSGSTGGTPLHF
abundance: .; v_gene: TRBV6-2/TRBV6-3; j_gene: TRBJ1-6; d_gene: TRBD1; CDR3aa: CASSYDRVGNSPLHF
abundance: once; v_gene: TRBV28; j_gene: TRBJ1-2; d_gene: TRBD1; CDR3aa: CASIPGTGRGGYTF
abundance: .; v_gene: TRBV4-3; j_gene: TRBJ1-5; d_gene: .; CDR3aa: CASSLQVGPSSNQPQHF